The 20 T cell receptor beta chains presented below share a single source sample, sequenced in a study of T cells after yellow fever vaccination (dated by TCRdb to between 2019 and 2020). The treatment or condition label on this specimen signifies: live attenuated yellow fever vaccine strain. The library was prepared using 5' RACE. Sequencing relied on an Illumina NovaSeq 6000. Starting from the raw public reads, TCRdb applied fastp trimming at Q25, assembled clones with MiXCR and retained in-frame beta chains. Identical CDR3 protein sequences are pooled into one entry, listed with their most common genes and DNA. Counted in this sample were 400,000 to 450,000 distinct CDR3 sequences; roughly a sixth of them appeared once. The top ten hold 15% to 20% of the sample. The input for sequencing was PBMCs, taken before the yellow fever booster vaccination. These receptors were obtained from a man between 18 and 29 years old who received the YFV17D yellow fever vaccine.

This clonotype was counted at least ten times. The CDR3 here is CASSRDPKETQYF. DNA for the CDR3: TGTGCCAGCAGTCGGGATCCCAAAGAGACCCAGTACTTC. The chain couples TRBV12-3 or TRBV12-4 to TRBJ2-5; the D gene is possibly TRBD2 (5 bases). The V gene lost 5 bases and the J gene lost 3 bases, with 10 bases spanning the gap. CDR3 length: 13 amino acids.

J is TRBJ2-7 and V is TRBV12-3 or TRBV12-4; D perhaps matches TRBD1 (5 bases). This CDR3 region has 13 residues. The V and J ends lost 3 bases and 2 bases respectively, with 8 bases between them. CDR3 DNA sequence: TGTGCCAGCAGTTTTTGGGGCACCTACGAGCAGTACGTC. Translating it yields CASSFWGTYEQYV.

The V gene is TRBV20-1, the J gene TRBJ2-7; 10 positions agree with TRBD2. V shed 2 bases, J shed 1 base, and the junction held 11 bases outside the gene matches. The length of the CDR3 is 17 residues. CDR1 is DFQATT and CDR2 is SNEGSKA in the germline V gene (reference sequence). CDR3: CSARNSGGAGSSYEQYF. The CDR3 DNA is TGCAGTGCTAGAAACAGCGGGGGGGCCGGAAGTTCCTACGAGCAGTACTTC.

The CDR3 DNA sequence: TGCAGTGCTTCGTGGACAAAGAACACTGAAGCTTTCTTT. Protein: CSASWTKNTEAFF. The chain is built from TRBV20-1 and TRBJ1-1; tentatively, D is TRBD1 (5 bases). Germline-derived CDR1 and CDR2 are DFQATT and SNEGSKA (reference sequence). V was shortened by 5 bases and J by 1 base, with 11 bases between the two germline ends. There are 13 residues in the CDR3.

This clonotype showed up just a few times. The CDR3 spells CASSLNWDRSYF. CDR3 nucleotides: TGTGCCAGCAGTTTAAACTGGGACAGGTCGTACTTC. The chain carries TRBV28 and TRBJ2-5; 8 bases fit TRBD1. This CDR3 spans 12 amino acids. Germline V gene lookup returns CDR1 MDHEN and CDR2 SYDVKM. Trimming removed 2 bases from V and 13 bases from J; junction bases left unmatched: 6.

The genes are TRBV20-1 and TRBJ2-7, with TRBD2 as a possible D gene (5 bases). Germline V gene sequence: CDR1 DFQATT, CDR2 SNEGSKA (reference sequence). The CDR3 totals 10 residues. Trimming stripped 6 bases from V and 2 bases from J, with 5 bases between. CDR3 bases: TGCAGTGCCGGGGCCTACGAGCAGTACTTC. This sequence encodes CSAGAYEQYF.

In its sample, this clonotype was seen a few times. Here the CDR3 DNA reads TGCAGCGCCGGGACTCTCTACGAGCAGTACGTC. It yields the protein CSAGTLYEQYV. The chain employs TRBV29-1 and TRBJ2-7; possible D gene TRBD2, 6 bases. The germline gives CDR1 SQVTM, CDR2 ANQGSEA. This CDR3 is 11 amino acids long. The V and J ends lost 7 bases and 3 bases respectively, with 10 bases between them.

This clonotype has a handful of counts. The rearrangement uses TRBV5-5 and TRBJ2-3, with 10 bases identical to TRBD2. V trimming: 4 bases; J trimming: 0 bases; junction bases outside the gene matches: 5. CDR1 is SGHKS and CDR2 is YYEKEE in the germline V gene (reference sequence). The CDR3 loop spans 16 amino acids. The CDR3 loop reads CASSPTSGVSTDTQYF. As DNA, the CDR3 is TGTGCCAGCAGCCCTACTAGCGGGGTTAGCACAGATACGCAGTATTTT.

The rearrangement uses TRBV20-1 and TRBJ2-1; 8 nucleotides line up with TRBD2. V shed 6 bases and J 5 bases; nucleotides not matched to a gene: 9. This CDR3 contains 14 residues. The germline gives CDR1 DFQATT, CDR2 SNEGSKA (reference sequence). The DNA of the CDR3 is TGCAGTGCCCGCCCGGCGGGGGGACACAATGAGCAGTTCTTC. Translation gives CSARPAGGHNEQFF.

This clonotype was recorded at least ten times. The CDR3 DNA is TGTGCCAGCAGTTTAGTGGGGAATCGGTACTATGGCTACACCTTC. This encodes CASSLVGNRYYGYTF. This chain connects TRBV28 to TRBJ1-2; D remains unclear. CDR1 MDHEN and CDR2 SYDVKM come from the germline V gene. V was cut by 2 bases and J by 3 bases, with 13 bases left in between. CDR3 size: 15 residues.

V is TRBV5-1 and J is TRBJ1-2, with D possibly being TRBD1 (6 bases). Germline V gene lookup returns CDR1 SGHRS and CDR2 YFSETQ. This CDR3 spans 13 amino acids. V was shortened by 4 bases and J by 6 bases, with 13 bases between the two germline ends. The CDR3 sequence: CASSPRGRDGYTF. The CDR3 DNA is TGCGCCAGCAGCCCCAGGGGACGGGATGGCTACACCTTC.

At least ten counts were recorded for this clonotype. The chain recombines TRBV20-1 with TRBJ1-5; TRBD1 aligns across 10 bases. This CDR3 region has 15 residues. V shed 6 bases, J shed 5 bases, and the junction held 10 bases outside the gene matches. Germline V CDR1 and CDR2: DFQATT, SNEGSKA (reference sequence). The chain's CDR3 is CSAPLRDRGYQPQHF. The CDR3 DNA sequence: TGCAGTGCCCCACTCCGGGACAGGGGCTATCAGCCCCAGCATTTT.

The V and J genes are TRBV15 and TRBJ2-4, with 8 bases fitting TRBD2. J lost 4 bases, V lost 5 bases, and 4 bases had no gene match. This CDR3 spans 14 amino acids. Germline V lookup: CDR1 LNHNV, CDR2 YYDKDF (reference sequence). CDR3 amino acids: CATSGLAGKNIQYF. The CDR3 DNA sequence: TGTGCCACCAGCGGGTTAGCGGGGAAAAACATTCAGTACTTC.

This clonotype was recorded many times. J is TRBJ2-3 and V is TRBV12-3 or TRBV12-4; D ambiguous. V gave up 10 bases and J gave up 4 bases, with 18 bases separating them. The CDR3 is 14 residues long. The CDR3 spells CATPLPVTADTQYF. In DNA form, the CDR3 reads TGTGCCACCCCCTTACCGGTAACGGCAGATACGCAGTATTTT.

This clonotype turned up a few times. V and J are TRBV5-5 and TRBJ1-6, with 9 bases that match TRBD1. V shed 4 bases and J 14 bases; nucleotides not matched to a gene: 13. Germline V gives CDR1 SGHKS, CDR2 YYEKEE (reference sequence). The CDR3 is 15 residues long. CDR3 in amino acids: CASSVTPGQGFSLHF. In nucleotides, the CDR3 is TGTGCCAGCAGCGTGACGCCGGGACAGGGTTTTTCCCTCCACTTT.

This clonotype was recorded a few times. The V and J genes are TRBV4-3 and TRBJ2-1; D is ambiguous. CDR1 LGHNA and CDR2 YSLEER come from the germline V gene. Between the trimmed V and J ends, which lost 1 base and 5 bases, there was a span of 9 bases. The CDR3 extends over 14 amino acids. CDR3 nucleotides: TGCGCCAGCAGCCAAGGAAACAGCCACAATGAGCAGTTCTTC. Translated: CASSQGNSHNEQFF.

CDR3 nucleotides: TGTGCCAGCAGCTTAGCGCGACAGGCTGGAAGTGTTGTGCAGTATTTT. Translated: CASSLARQAGSVVQYF. The chain recombines TRBV7-2 with TRBJ2-3; maybe TRBD1 (6 bases). V was pared by 0 bases and J by 11 bases, with 21 bases between. Germline assignment: CDR1 SGHTA and CDR2 FQGNSA. This CDR3 region has 16 residues.

This clonotype was observed at least ten times. V usage is TRBV18 and J usage is TRBJ2-3; D is undetermined. V was trimmed by 8 bases and J by 3 bases, leaving 9 bases between them. This CDR3 contains 12 residues. Germline V gives CDR1 KGHSH, CDR2 LQKENI. The CDR3 spells CASSPSTDTQYF. CDR3 in DNA: TGTGCCAGCAGCCCCAGTACAGATACGCAGTATTTT.

The rearrangement links TRBV5-1 to TRBJ2-6; 7 bases are shared with TRBD1. Germline V lookup: CDR1 SGHRS, CDR2 YFSETQ. This CDR3 is built from 17 residues. Trimming removed 4 bases from V and 1 base from J; junction bases left unmatched: 8. The CDR3 DNA reads as TGCGCCAGCAGCCCAAATCCACAGGGGTCTGGGGCCAACGTCCTGACTTTC. It is translated as CASSPNPQGSGANVLTF. The full variable domain, rest sourced from reference TRBV5-1 and TRBJ2-6, is KAGVTQTPRYLIKTRGQQVTLSCSPISGHRSVSWYQQTPGQGLQFLFEYFSETQRNKGNFPGRFSGRQFSNSRSEMNVSTLELGDSALYLCASSPNPQGSGANVLTFGAGSRLTVL.

In its sample, this clonotype was seen a few times. The chain carries TRBV7-3 and TRBJ2-5; perhaps TRBD2 as D (7 bases). Germline V lookup: CDR1 SGHTA, CDR2 FQGTGA. The CDR3 totals 15 residues. With 0 bases removed from V and 1 base from J, the gap between germline ends came to 9 bases. The CDR3 bases are TGTGCCAGCAGCTTAACGAGGGGGGGCCAAGAGACCCAGTACTTC. It translates to CASSLTRGGQETQYF.